These 30 T cell receptor beta chains originate from one sample sequenced in a study of CD8+ T cells in alopecia areata. The treatment denotes: oral pan-JAK inhibitor, 5-10 mg twice daily. RNA extraction and reverse transcription yielded cDNA as sequencing template. Method: immunoSEQ multiplex PCR; TCRdb's copy keeps in-frame clones and lacks some. The table has a few hundred thousand clones, more than 45% seen once. The specimen comprised CD4+ T cells sorted from blood, sampled at week 4, from a patient treated with tofacitinib. These TCRs come from a human donor with alopecia areata.

The V and J genes are TRBV29-1 and TRBJ1-5; possible D gene TRBD1, 5 bases. The germline V and J ends were trimmed by 8 bases and 9 bases, with 17 bases remaining between them. The CDR3 length is 12 residues. The germline V gene has CDR1 SQVTM and CDR2 ANQGSEA. CDR3 in amino acids: CSFTQGSSPQHF. The CDR3, as DNA: TGCAGCTTTACCCAGGGATCGTCGCCCCAGCATTTT.

This clone was seen more than once but under ten times. J is TRBJ2-3 and V is TRBV19; 10 bases fit TRBD1. CDR3 size: 13 residues. Trimming took 9 bases from V and 5 from J; bases not matched to a gene: 5. Germline lookup yields CDR1 LNHDA and CDR2 SQIVND (reference sequence). The chain's CDR3 is CASRDRGRDTQYF. As DNA, the CDR3 is TGTGCCAGCCGGGACAGGGGACGAGATACGCAGTATTTT.

V and J are TRBV6-5 and TRBJ2-2; D is perhaps TRBD1 (6 bases). The CDR3 totals 14 residues. CDR1 and CDR2 (germline): MNHEY, SVGAGI. Deletions cut 7 bases from V and 7 bases from J, with 16 bases between. The CDR3 is CASKNNRVDGELFF. In DNA, the CDR3 is TGTGCCAGCAAAAACAACAGGGTTGACGGGGAGCTGTTTTTT.

This clone turned up a few times. J is TRBJ2-5 and V is TRBV7-2; D not resolved. The CDR3 is 12 amino acids. Germline V gene lookup returns CDR1 SGHTA and CDR2 FQGNSA. Trimming took 0 bases from V and 4 from J, leaving 3 bases between them. CDR3 DNA: TGTGCCAGCAGCTTAGCGGTAGAGACCCAGTACTTC. It is translated as CASSLAVETQYF.

CDR3 amino acids: CSVARGAANEKLFF. CDR3 sequence (DNA): TGCAGCGTTGCTAGGGGGGCAGCTAATGAAAAACTGTTTTTT. This rearrangement joins TRBV29-1 to TRBJ1-4, with D possibly being TRBD1 (6 bases). This CDR3 spans 14 amino acids. Germline V gene lookup returns CDR1 SQVTM and CDR2 ANQGSEA. V was pared by 4 bases and J by 3 bases, with 12 bases between.

This chain uses TRBV7-2 with TRBJ2-1; the D is unclear. The germline V gene has CDR1 SGHTA and CDR2 FQGNSA. This CDR3 region has 16 residues. Trimming pared 5 bases from V and 0 bases from J, leaving 14 bases between. The CDR3 DNA reads TGTGCCAGCAGCCCCTTAGCTCAAAGCTCCTACAATGAGCAGTTCTTC. This encodes CASSPLAQSSYNEQFF.

This chain uses TRBV7-2 with TRBJ2-5; D gene ambiguous. Germline-derived CDR1 and CDR2 are SGHTA and FQGNSA. Trimming stripped 4 bases from V and 5 bases from J, with 17 bases between. The CDR3 runs 15 residues. CDR3 in DNA: TGTGCCAGCAGCTATCAGGAAAATACCCGGGAGACCCAGTACTTC. Protein: CASSYQENTRETQYF.

The V and J genes are TRBV6-4 and TRBJ1-2, with D perhaps matching TRBD1 (5 bases). Per the germline V gene, CDR1 is MRHNA and CDR2 is SNTAGT. Deletions cut 6 bases from V and 7 bases from J, with 12 bases between. This CDR3 is 12 amino acids long. The CDR3 sequence is CASRTGDSGYTF. In DNA, the CDR3 is TGTGCCAGCAGGACGGGGGACTCTGGCTACACCTTC.

This clone has more than one count but fewer than ten. One end of the junction fails to match germline, which may point to a read error. J is TRBJ2-6 and V is TRBV14, with D perhaps assigned TRBD1 or TRBD2 (5 bases each). Germline V gives CDR1 SGHDN, CDR2 FVKESK. The CDR3 covers 16 residues. Written as DNA, the CDR3 is TGTGTCAGCAGCCCCGAGGGGAGCTCTGGGGCCAACGTCCTGACTTTC. This codes for CVSSPEGSSGANVLTF.

This chain connects TRBV29-1 to TRBJ1-2; D gene ambiguous. Germline V CDR1 and CDR2: SQVTM, ANQGSEA. V dropped 6 bases and J dropped 2 bases, with 7 bases sitting between them. The CDR3 covers 11 residues. CDR3 bases: TGCAGCGTACACAACAACTATGGCTACACCTTC. As protein: CSVHNNYGYTF.

Here the CDR3 reads CAISELLRADYGYTF. In nucleotides, the CDR3 is TGTGCCATCAGTGAGTTACTAAGGGCCGACTATGGCTACACCTTC. The chain has TRBV10-3 and TRBJ1-2; D is ambiguous. This CDR3 comprises 15 residues. The germline gives CDR1 ENHRY, CDR2 SYGVKD. Trimming shortened V by 1 base and J by 3 bases, and 12 bases separated the two germline ends.

V usage is TRBV29-1 and J usage is TRBJ2-1, with 7 bases aligning to TRBD2. Trimming removed 4 bases from V and 2 bases from J; junction bases left unmatched: 11. The CDR3 has 16 residues. Germline V gene sequence: CDR1 SQVTM, CDR2 ANQGSEA. CDR3 in DNA: TGCAGCGTTGGCGGGGGTATTGGCCGACCCTACAATGAGCAGTTCTTC. The encoded protein is CSVGGGIGRPYNEQFF.

This chain connects TRBV30 to TRBJ2-1, with D tentatively TRBD2 (6 bases). The CDR3 loop spans 13 amino acids. V gave up 1 base and J gave up 5 bases, with 9 bases separating them. CDR1 is GTSNPN and CDR2 is SVGIG in the germline V gene (reference sequence). For the CDR3, the DNA is TGTGCCTGGAGTGGTGGAGGGCACAATGAGCAGTTCTTC. Translated: CAWSGGGHNEQFF.

The chain has TRBV29-1 and TRBJ2-1; TRBD1 is a possible D gene (6 bases). V shed 4 bases and J shed 7 bases, with 17 bases lying between them. The germline V gene has CDR1 SQVTM and CDR2 ANQGSEA. The CDR3 has 14 amino acids. The chain's CDR3 is CSVVSTGLWNEQFF. As DNA, the CDR3 is TGCAGCGTTGTTTCGACAGGCCTTTGGAATGAGCAGTTCTTC.

The V and J genes are TRBV30 and TRBJ2-1, with 11 nucleotides matching TRBD2. The germline CDR1 and CDR2 sequences are GTSNPN and SVGIG (reference sequence). J lost 5 bases, V lost 5 bases, and 5 bases had no gene match. The CDR3 loop spans 14 amino acids. CDR3 amino acids: CAWVSSGGNNEQFF. For the CDR3, the DNA is TGTGCCTGGGTCTCTAGCGGGGGGAACAATGAGCAGTTCTTC.

A few counts support this clone. CDR3 bases: TGTGCCAGCAGCTCAAGACAGGGGGTAGGCGGGGAGCTGTTTTTT. The encoded protein is CASSSRQGVGGELFF. The rearrangement joins TRBV7-6 to TRBJ2-2; TRBD1 aligns across 9 bases. Trimming at V came to 4 bases and at J to 7 bases, leaving 7 bases not matched to a gene. Germline lookup yields CDR1 SGHVS and CDR2 FNYEAQ. This CDR3 spans 15 amino acids.

The chain joins TRBV4-1 to TRBJ1-5; tentatively, D is TRBD1 (6 bases). This CDR3 is built from 16 residues. The germline gives CDR1 MGHRA, CDR2 YSYEKL. V was trimmed by 1 base and J by 6 bases, leaving 16 bases between them. CDR3 amino acids: CASSQAGGGDGQPQHF. For the CDR3, the DNA is TGCGCCAGCAGCCAAGCTGGGGGCGGGGATGGTCAGCCCCAGCATTTT.

The J gene is TRBJ1-2, the V gene TRBV29-1; D not certain. The germline gives CDR1 SQVTM, CDR2 ANQGSEA. The CDR3 extends over 15 amino acids. V shed 2 bases and J shed 2 bases, with 15 bases lying between them. The CDR3 sequence is CSVEPGTRGNYGYTF. In DNA form, the CDR3 reads TGCAGCGTTGAACCCGGTACACGGGGAAACTATGGCTACACCTTC.

This clone was detected only a few times. V usage is TRBV29-1 and J usage is TRBJ1-2; TRBD1 matches at 9 bases. The length of the CDR3 is 14 residues. Looked up from germline, CDR1 is SQVTM and CDR2 is ANQGSEA. V lost 4 bases and J lost 2; bases outside the gene matches: 5. The CDR3 reads CSVATGTGNYGYTF. CDR3 bases: TGCAGCGTTGCCACTGGGACAGGGAACTATGGCTACACCTTC.

This clone was observed a few times. The V call is TRBV7-2, the J call TRBJ1-1; D gene unclear. V shed 5 bases and J shed 12 bases, with 16 bases lying between them. CDR1 SGHTA and CDR2 FQGNSA come from the germline V gene. This CDR3 spans 12 amino acids. The CDR3 loop reads CASSHMVGKTFF. In nucleotides, the CDR3 is TGTGCCAGCAGCCATATGGTAGGGAAGACTTTCTTT.

The table lists this clone with a few counts. The rearrangement joins TRBV7-2 to TRBJ2-7; tentatively, D is TRBD1 (6 bases). CDR1 and CDR2 from the germline V gene are SGHTA and FQGNSA. The CDR3 length is 17 residues. V lost 3 bases and J 1 base, leaving 19 bases between the germline ends. CDR3 residues: CASSFRFDRFGSYEQYF. The CDR3 DNA is TGTGCCAGCAGCTTTCGATTCGACAGGTTCGGATCCTACGAGCAGTACTTC.

This clone was recorded a few times. The gene calls are TRBV4-2 and TRBJ1-5; D remains ambiguous. The germline V and J ends were trimmed by 0 bases and 4 bases, with 7 bases remaining between them. This CDR3 is 14 amino acids long. The germline gives CDR1 LGHNA, CDR2 YNFKEQ. The CDR3 sequence is CASSQDSGNQPQHF. Here the CDR3 DNA reads TGTGCCAGCAGCCAAGATTCAGGAAATCAGCCCCAGCATTTT.

This clone has a handful of counts. J is TRBJ2-7 and V is TRBV30; D is possibly TRBD1 or TRBD2 (5 bases each). Trimming left V 1 base short and J 0 bases short, with 13 bases between. Germline CDR1 and CDR2: GTSNPN and SVGIG (reference sequence). This CDR3 is 15 amino acids long. CDR3 region: CAWSGHEGSSYEQYF. CDR3 in DNA: TGTGCCTGGAGTGGACATGAGGGGAGCTCCTACGAGCAGTACTTC.

This clone was found a few times. This sequence joins TRBV6-5 and TRBJ2-1; 12 positions agree with TRBD1. CDR1 and CDR2 from the germline V gene are MNHEY and SVGAGI. J gave up 8 bases and V 2 bases, and 4 bases lay outside the gene matches. This CDR3 spans 15 amino acids. The CDR3, as DNA: TGTGCCAGCAGTTACGGGACAGGGGGCAAGGATGAGCAGTTCTTC. This codes for CASSYGTGGKDEQFF.

CDR3 DNA: TGTGCCAGCAGCTTATCATCACCCCTCCACTTT. Protein: CASSLSSPLHF. This chain joins TRBV7-2 and TRBJ1-6; D gene ambiguous. Germline loops: CDR1 SGHTA, CDR2 FQGNSA. The ends were cut back, 2 bases at V and 10 bases at J, with 3 bases in the middle. The CDR3 extends over 11 amino acids.

The chain has TRBV2 and TRBJ2-3; 9 bases are shared with TRBD2. This CDR3 region has 15 residues. The germline gives CDR1 SNHLY, CDR2 FYNNEI. The J segment lost 1 base and the V segment lost 4 bases, leaving 3 bases of the junction unmatched. The CDR3 is CASSAIAGGTDTQYF. The CDR3 coding sequence is TGTGCCAGCAGTGCTATAGCGGGAGGCACAGATACGCAGTATTTT.

This clone was observed a few times. V gene TRBV6-5 combines with J gene TRBJ2-7, with D perhaps matching TRBD2 (6 bases). Germline CDR1 reads MNHEY; CDR2 reads SVGAGI. CDR3 length: 14 amino acids. V was cut by 8 bases and J by 4 bases, with 18 bases left in between. CDR3 sequence reads: CASVSVKEGYEQYF. The CDR3 DNA is TGTGCCAGCGTCTCGGTTAAGGAGGGATACGAGCAGTACTTC.

The V and J genes are TRBV29-1 and TRBJ2-3; D remains unclear. Germline V gene data show CDR1 as SQVTM and CDR2 as ANQGSEA. The CDR3 loop spans 13 amino acids. V lost 6 bases, J lost 4 bases, and 14 bases lay in between. CDR3: CSVGSPLADTQYF. As DNA, the CDR3 is TGCAGCGTCGGATCCCCGTTAGCAGATACGCAGTATTTT.

V and J are TRBV4-3 and TRBJ2-3; 11 bases line up with TRBD2. With V trimmed by 0 bases and J by 2 bases, 10 bases remained unmatched. The CDR3 has 19 amino acids. The germline V gene encodes CDR1 LGHNA and CDR2 YSLEER. The CDR3 sequence: CASSQDFTSGGHITDTQYF. In DNA form, the CDR3 reads TGCGCCAGCAGCCAAGATTTTACTAGCGGGGGACACATCACAGATACGCAGTATTTT.

This clone was recorded only once. This rearrangement joins TRBV18 to TRBJ1-1; D uncertain. Trimming took 6 bases from V and 3 from J, leaving 17 bases between them. CDR1 and CDR2 (germline): KGHSH, LQKENI. The CDR3 spans 15 residues. CDR3 sequence: CASSVSWGGDTEAFF. The CDR3 coding sequence is TGTGCCAGCTCCGTATCTTGGGGAGGCGACACTGAAGCTTTCTTT.